In its sample, the clone carrying this T cell receptor beta chain was seen a few times. With V trimmed by 0 bases and J by 8 bases, 10 bases remained unmatched. CDR1 and CDR2 (germline): SGDLS, YYNGEE. CDR3 size: 16 residues. These data are taken from a study of T cells in Graves' hyperthyroidism and ophthalmopathy. It was RNA transcripts that yielded the amplified TCR beta CDR3 regions. In the first-round RT-PCR of the TCR CDR3, the HTBI primer set was used. From the multiplex PCR reads, TCRdb called clonotypes with MiXCR, one entry per CDR3 protein. Of fewer than 550,000 distinct CDR3 sequences listed, roughly 14% were seen once; the top ten hold 14%. Graves' hyperthyroidism is called stable when ophthalmopathy does not progress within 18 months. On the basis of clinical symptoms, serum thyroxine and TRAb, thyroid ultrasound and orbital computed tomography, diagnoses were made.

The sequencing input was blood. This TCR was sampled from a woman in her late teens or twenties with Graves' hyperthyroidism. The rearrangement uses TRBV9 and TRBJ1-2; 10 bases are shared with TRBD1. The CDR3 DNA sequence: TGTGCCAGCAGCGTAGCTACGGGGGGACAGGGGCAGGGCTACACCTTC. Its translation: CASSVATGGQGQGYTF. The full variable domain, rest sourced from reference TRBV9 and TRBJ1-2, is DSGVTQTPKHLITATGQRVTLRCSPRSGDLSVYWYQQSLDQGLQFLIQYYNGEERAKGNILERFSAQQFPDLHSELNLSSLELGDSALYFCASSVATGGQGQGYTFGSGTRLTVV.